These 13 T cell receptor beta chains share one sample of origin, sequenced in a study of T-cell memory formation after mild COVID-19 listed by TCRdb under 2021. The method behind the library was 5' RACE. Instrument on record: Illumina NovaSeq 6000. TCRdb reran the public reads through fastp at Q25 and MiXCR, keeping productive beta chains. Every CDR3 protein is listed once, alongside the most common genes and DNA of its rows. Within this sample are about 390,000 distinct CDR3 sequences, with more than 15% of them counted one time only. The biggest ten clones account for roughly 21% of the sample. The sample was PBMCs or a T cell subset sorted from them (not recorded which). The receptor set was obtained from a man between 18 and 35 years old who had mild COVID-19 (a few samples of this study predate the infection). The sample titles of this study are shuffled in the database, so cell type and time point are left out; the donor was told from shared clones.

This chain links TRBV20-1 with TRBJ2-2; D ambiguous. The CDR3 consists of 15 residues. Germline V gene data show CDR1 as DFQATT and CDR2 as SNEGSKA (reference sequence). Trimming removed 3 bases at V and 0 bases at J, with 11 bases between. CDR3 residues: CSASDGSANTGELFF. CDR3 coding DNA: TGCAGTGCTAGCGACGGGTCGGCGAACACCGGGGAGCTGTTTTTT.

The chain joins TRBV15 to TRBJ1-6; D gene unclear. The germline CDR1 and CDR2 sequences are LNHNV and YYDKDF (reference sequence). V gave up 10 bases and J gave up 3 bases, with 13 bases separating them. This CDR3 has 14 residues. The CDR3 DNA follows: TGTGCCAGCAAACCGGGCCACTATAATTCACCCCTCCACTTT. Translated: CASKPGHYNSPLHF. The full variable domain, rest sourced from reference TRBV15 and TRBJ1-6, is DAMVIQNPRYQVTQFGKPVTLSCSQTLNHNVMYWYQQKSSQAPKLLFHYYDKDFNNEADTPDNFQSRRPNTSFCFLDIRSPGLGDTAMYLCASKPGHYNSPLHFGNGTRLTVT.

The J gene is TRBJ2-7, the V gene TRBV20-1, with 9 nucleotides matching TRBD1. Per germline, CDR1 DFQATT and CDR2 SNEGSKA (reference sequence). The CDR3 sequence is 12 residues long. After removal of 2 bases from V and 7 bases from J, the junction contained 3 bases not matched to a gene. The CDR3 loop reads CSARRTGVEQYF. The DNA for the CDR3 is TGCAGTGCTAGAAGGACAGGGGTAGAGCAGTACTTC.

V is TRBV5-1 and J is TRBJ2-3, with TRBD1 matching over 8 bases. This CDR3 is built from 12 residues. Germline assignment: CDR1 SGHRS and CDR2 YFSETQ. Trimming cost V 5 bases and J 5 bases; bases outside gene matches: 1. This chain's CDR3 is CASRTGGDTQYF. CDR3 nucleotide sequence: TGCGCCAGCAGAACAGGGGGAGATACGCAGTATTTT.

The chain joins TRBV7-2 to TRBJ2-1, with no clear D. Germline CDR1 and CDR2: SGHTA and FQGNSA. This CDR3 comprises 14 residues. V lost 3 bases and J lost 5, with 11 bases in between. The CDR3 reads CASSFTGLNNEQFF. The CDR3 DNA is TGTGCCAGCAGCTTCACCGGCCTAAACAATGAGCAGTTCTTC.

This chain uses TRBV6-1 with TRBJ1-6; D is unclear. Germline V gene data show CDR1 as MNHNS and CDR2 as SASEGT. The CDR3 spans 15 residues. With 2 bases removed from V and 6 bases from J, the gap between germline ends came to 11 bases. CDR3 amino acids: CASSERGAGNSPLHF. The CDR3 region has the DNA TGTGCCAGCAGTGAACGGGGAGCGGGTAATTCACCCCTCCACTTT.

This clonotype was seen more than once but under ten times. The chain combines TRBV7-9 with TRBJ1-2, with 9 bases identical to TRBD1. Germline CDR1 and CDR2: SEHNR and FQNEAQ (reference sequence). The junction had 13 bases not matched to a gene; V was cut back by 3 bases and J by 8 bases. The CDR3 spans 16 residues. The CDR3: CASSFYSTGGRWGYTF. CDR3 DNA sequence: TGTGCCAGCAGCTTTTACTCCACAGGGGGCCGTTGGGGCTACACCTTC.

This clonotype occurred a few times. The CDR3 coding sequence is TGTGCCAGCAGCTTAGGGTCAGGGCTTAACTATGGCTACACCTTC. This sequence encodes CASSLGSGLNYGYTF. The chain recombines TRBV7-2 with TRBJ1-2; perhaps TRBD1 as D (5 bases). CDR1 and CDR2 (germline): SGHTA, FQGNSA. This CDR3 is built from 15 residues. The V end lost 1 base, the J end lost 1 base, and 10 bases lay between the germline ends.

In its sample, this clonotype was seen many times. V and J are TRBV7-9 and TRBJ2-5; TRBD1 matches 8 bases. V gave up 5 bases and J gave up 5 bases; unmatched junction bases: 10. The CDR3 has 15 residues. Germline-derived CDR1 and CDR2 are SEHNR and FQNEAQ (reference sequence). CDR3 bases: TGTGCCAGCAGCCCCGCCAGGGGGCGAAGGGAGACCCAGTACTTC. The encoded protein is CASSPARGRRETQYF.

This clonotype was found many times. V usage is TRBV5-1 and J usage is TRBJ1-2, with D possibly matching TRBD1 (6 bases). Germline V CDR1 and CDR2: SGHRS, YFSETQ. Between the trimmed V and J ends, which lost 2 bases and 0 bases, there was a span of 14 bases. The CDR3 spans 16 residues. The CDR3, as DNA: TGCGCCAGCAGCTTCGACAGGCCCCTTGCTAACTATGGCTACACCTTC. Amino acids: CASSFDRPLANYGYTF.

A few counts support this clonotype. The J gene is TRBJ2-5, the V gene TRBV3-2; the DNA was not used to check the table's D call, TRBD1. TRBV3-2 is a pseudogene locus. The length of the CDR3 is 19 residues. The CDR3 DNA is TGTGCCAGCAGCCATCCCAGACAGGGTTGCGGCGCGGTCCAAGAGACCCAGTACTTC. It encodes CASSHPRQGCGAVQETQYF.

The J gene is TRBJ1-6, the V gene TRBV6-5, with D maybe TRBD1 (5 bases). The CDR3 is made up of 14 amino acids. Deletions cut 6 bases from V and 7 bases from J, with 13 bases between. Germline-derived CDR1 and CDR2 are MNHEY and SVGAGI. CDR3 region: CASRSGRVNSPLHF. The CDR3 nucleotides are TGTGCCAGCAGATCGGGACGGGTGAATTCACCCCTCCACTTT.

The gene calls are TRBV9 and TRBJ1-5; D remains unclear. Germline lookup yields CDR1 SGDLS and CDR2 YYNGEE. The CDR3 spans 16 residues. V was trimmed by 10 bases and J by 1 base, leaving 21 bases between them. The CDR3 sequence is CAAEIQLGVSNQPQHF. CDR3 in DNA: TGTGCCGCCGAAATTCAACTCGGGGTAAGCAATCAGCCCCAGCATTTT.